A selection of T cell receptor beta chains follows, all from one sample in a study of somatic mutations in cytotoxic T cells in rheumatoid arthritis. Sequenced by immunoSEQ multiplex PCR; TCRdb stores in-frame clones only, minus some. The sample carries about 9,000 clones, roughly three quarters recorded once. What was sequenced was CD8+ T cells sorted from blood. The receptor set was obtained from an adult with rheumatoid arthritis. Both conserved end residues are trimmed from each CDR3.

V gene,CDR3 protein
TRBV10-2,ASSETGGLLP
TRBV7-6,ASSLGVSQPQH
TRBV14,ASSQDGLAGWNEQF
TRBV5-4,ASSLGLAGTTNTQY
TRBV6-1,ASSEQGADSSTDTQY
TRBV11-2,ASSPLEGTGELF
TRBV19,ASSLRDGQYYEQY
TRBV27,ASGADKDGYEQY
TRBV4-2,ASSQGREGQKLF
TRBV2,AGQDRTGELF
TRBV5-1,ASSLEANWGGYT
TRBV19,ASRVPDQPQH
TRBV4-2,ASSLETGANTEAF
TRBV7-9,ASSQGTGGKTGELF
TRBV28,ASSRLENYGYT
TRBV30,AWSGLGNTIY
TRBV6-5,ASSWGSANTEAF
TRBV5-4,ASSWQADPEAF
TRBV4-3,ASSHLTSGRYNEQF
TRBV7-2,ASSLMGPADETQY
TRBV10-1,ASSAEGLAGVTGELF
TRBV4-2,ASSQGTVENQPQH
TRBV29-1,SVFDTGDEQF
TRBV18,ASSSDGFSYNEQF
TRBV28,ASSSGQARAEQY
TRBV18,ASSPPVGRQADTQY
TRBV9,ASSPGTANEKLF
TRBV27,ASSLSFVSEQY
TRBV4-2,ASSQEDRGRETQY
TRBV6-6,ASSYLPTATNEKLF
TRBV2,ASSESHPENLAYNEQF
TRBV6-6,ASSYSTWDPYGYT
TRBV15,ATSRGGSANTEAF
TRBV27,ASSPRRSTDTQY
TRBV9,ASSLIAGGVHEQY
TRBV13,ASSIRQGELGYEQY
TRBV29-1,SVEELVANYGYT
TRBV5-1,ASSLGTTGFYGYT
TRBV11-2,ASSSTSGKADTQY
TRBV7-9,ASSPRDRALGD
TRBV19,ASSSGTGASYEQY
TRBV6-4,ASSRDTSSTDTQY